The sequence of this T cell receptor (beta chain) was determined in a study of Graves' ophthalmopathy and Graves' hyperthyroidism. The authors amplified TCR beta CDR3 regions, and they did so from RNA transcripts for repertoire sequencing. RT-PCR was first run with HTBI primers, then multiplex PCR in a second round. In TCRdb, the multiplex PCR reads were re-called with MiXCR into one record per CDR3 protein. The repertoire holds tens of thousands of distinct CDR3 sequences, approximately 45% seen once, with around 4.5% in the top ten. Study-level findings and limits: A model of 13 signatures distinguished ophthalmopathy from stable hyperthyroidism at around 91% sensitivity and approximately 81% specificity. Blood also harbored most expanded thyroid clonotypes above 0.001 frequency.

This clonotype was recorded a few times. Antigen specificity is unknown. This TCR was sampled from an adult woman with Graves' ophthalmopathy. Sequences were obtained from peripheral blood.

Here the CDR3 reads CSVDGQRQETQYF. In nucleotides, the CDR3 is TGCAGCGTCGATGGACAGAGACAAGAGACCCAGTACTTC. This chain links TRBV29-1 with TRBJ2-5; D may be TRBD1 (6 bases). The length of the CDR3 is 13 residues. V lost 6 bases and J lost 2, with 13 bases in between. Per the germline V gene, CDR1 is SQVTM and CDR2 is ANQGSEA.